The subject of this entry is one T cell receptor (beta chain). Its antigen is unknown. No clone much larger than this one lies a single base away; base qualities are absent. This sample was included in a study of CD8+ T cells in alopecia areata (dated 2018 in TCRdb). Concerning the study at large: Treated patients were enrolled in an open-label pilot trial of oral tofacitinib at 5 to 10 mg twice daily for moderate-to-severe alopecia areata. Patients stayed on tofacitinib for 6 to 18 months and then had 6 months of follow-up off drug so that delayed response and recurrence could be assessed. The study used high-throughput TCRbeta sequencing to examine T cell clonal expansion in alopecia areata, in both the C3H/HeJ mouse model and human patients. On the human side, TCRbeta sequencing was run on scalp tissue and on sorted CD4+ and CD8+ peripheral blood T cells from healthy controls and from alopecia areata patients with either patchy or totalis/universalis disease. Biopsies were taken from tofacitinib-treated patients at baseline and again at 4 and 24 weeks into treatment, and several of those patients also had a later scalp biopsy. Scalp clonality was compared across normal scalp (n=4), patchy alopecia areata scalp (n=8), and alopecia totalis/universalis scalp (n=8). RNA was obtained with the PAXgene miRNA kit for fixed scalp, the miRNeasy kit for PBMCs, and the RNeasy kit for mouse skin. TCRbeta CDR3 regions were amplified by immunoSEQ multiplex PCR with 35 Vbeta forward and 13 Jbeta reverse primers. What the research found in general, with its limitations: Compared with mice, TCR sequences shared between patients were less clear, possibly partly because of HLA diversity across the patient population. Resident alphabeta T cells in normal human skin are also sequenced, complicating scalp TCR repertoire analysis, unlike mouse skin dominated by gammadelta T cells. Compared with normal scalp, lesional scalp, particularly in alopecia totalis/universalis, had higher clonality and more expanded CD8+ clones, which suggests antigenic drive.

For CDR1 and CDR2, the germline V gene lists SGHRS and YFSETQ. Relative to germline, V is 0 bases shorter and J is 3 bases shorter, with 10 bases between their ends. From the cysteine through the phenylalanine, the CDR3 covers 16 amino acids. Here the CDR3 DNA is all that survives: 48 bases in frame from base 1. Library method: the immunoSEQ multiplex PCR assay. RNA was extracted from all samples and reverse transcribed into cDNA as template for TCR sequencing. SuperScript III was used for first-strand cDNA synthesis, primed with a 2:1 mix of oligo-dT and random hexamers. A synthetic immune receptor repertoire was used to assess amplification bias, and residual bias was removed computationally. As for how the authors treated the data: Raw reads were preprocessed to remove errors, and CDR3 was defined by IMGT conventions from the conserved cysteine to phenylalanine. Clonality was computed as 1 minus the Shannon entropy, with the entropy normalized by log2 of the number of productive unique TCRs. Whether scalp clones were CD4 or CD8 was inferred by matching scalp TCRbeta sequences against CD4 and CD8 repertoires sorted from blood. TCRdb carries this immuneACCESS record with in-frame sequences only. Its versions omit some clonotypes, under half of them owing to an unresolved V gene in the studies checked, with the rest unexplained. V, J and clone size are those of that table, while D and trimming were read from the DNA. Present in this sample are 150,000 or so clones, around 47% of which were seen just once. The biggest ten clones account for more than 6.5% of the sample.

Lesional scalp punch biopsies and peripheral blood were obtained from alopecia areata patients. PBMCs were separated by density centrifugation and stained for CD3, CD4 and CD8, after which CD4+ and CD8+ T cells were sorted on a FACSAria. The sequence is built from TRBV5-1 and TRBJ2-6, with an unclear D gene assignment. This receptor was taken from a human donor with alopecia areata. Sequencing was carried out using CD4+ T cells sorted from blood. The CDR3 here reads CASSLEVGLGANVLTF. The sequenced DNA is TGCGCCAGCAGCTTGGAGGTTGGGCTTGGGGCCAACGTCCTGACTTTC.